The 22 T cell receptor beta chains given below trace back to one sample, sequenced in a study of shared clonotypes between healthy human individuals. TCRdb's table, derived via immunoSEQ multiplex PCR, lists solely in-frame clones and lacks some. This table has about 490,000 clones, approximately 78% appearing once. Sequencing input: PBMCs. The receptors derive from a woman aged 40-49 years in good health. Some clones in this sample may be carry-over from other donors' samples.

The chain joins TRBV5-6 to TRBJ2-3, with D uncertain. Germline-derived CDR1 and CDR2 are SGHDT and YYEEEE. V was clipped by 3 bases and J by 2 bases, with 10 bases between them. The CDR3 is 14 residues long. CDR3 region: CASSSSRVTDTQYF. In DNA, the CDR3 is TGTGCCAGCAGCTCTTCCCGAGTCACAGATACGCAGTATTTT. The full variable domain, in which reference TRBV5-6 and TRBJ2-3 provide the parts outside the CDR3, is DAGVTQSPTHLIKTRGQQVTLRCSPKSGHDTVSWYQQALGQGPQFIFQYYEEEERQRGNFPDRFSGHQFPNYSSELNVNALLLGDSALYLCASSSSRVTDTQYFGPGTRLTVL.

V gene TRBV30 combines with J gene TRBJ2-7; no clear D gene. This CDR3 is 15 amino acids long. Germline V CDR1 and CDR2: GTSNPN, SVGIG (reference sequence). The V gene lost 0 bases and the J gene lost 1 base, with 13 bases spanning the gap. The CDR3 region is CAWSVIEYGSYEQYF. In DNA, the CDR3 is TGTGCCTGGAGTGTAATAGAGTATGGGTCCTACGAGCAGTACTTC.

In regard to this clone: This sample also contains other DNA sequences that code for the same CDR3. This chain uses TRBV7-2 with TRBJ2-3, with TRBD2 matching 12 bases. The CDR3 extends over 16 amino acids. Germline loops: CDR1 SGHTA, CDR2 FQGNSA. Unmatched junction bases numbered 4, after V lost 1 base and J lost 5 bases. DNA for the CDR3: TGTGCCAGCAGCTTAGGGCTAGCGGGAGGGAAAGATACGCAGTATTTT. Protein: CASSLGLAGGKDTQYF.

The J gene is TRBJ2-5, the V gene TRBV29-1; no reliable D call. The germline V and J ends were trimmed by 6 bases and 5 bases, with 25 bases remaining between them. The CDR3 totals 16 residues. In germline, CDR1 is SQVTM, CDR2 ANQGSEA. Here the CDR3 DNA reads TGCAGCGTCGGAAGAGGCTTCGACACTGGGCGGGAGACCCAGTACTTC. Amino acids: CSVGRGFDTGRETQYF.

This clone was observed once. The chain carries TRBV5-1 and TRBJ2-1; maybe TRBD2 (6 bases). Germline V gene sequence: CDR1 SGHRS, CDR2 YFSETQ. CDR3 size: 16 residues. V lost 4 bases and J 0 bases, leaving 14 bases between the germline ends. The chain's CDR3 is CASSPLPSDSYNEQFF. The CDR3 DNA follows: TGCGCCAGCAGCCCCCTCCCTAGCGACTCCTACAATGAGCAGTTCTTC.

This clone has just one count. This chain joins TRBV5-5 and TRBJ1-1, with D unclear. Trimming left V 4 bases short and J 7 bases short, with 11 bases between. This CDR3 comprises 12 residues. Germline V gives CDR1 SGHKS, CDR2 YYEKEE (reference sequence). CDR3 residues: CASSLGTGEAFF. CDR3 in DNA: TGTGCCAGCAGCCTGGGCACGGGTGAAGCTTTCTTT.

The chain recombines TRBV5-4 with TRBJ1-1; D unclear. Germline V CDR1 and CDR2: SGHNT, YYREEE (reference sequence). Trimming removed 5 bases at V and 1 base at J, with 21 bases between. There are 17 residues in the CDR3. In DNA, the CDR3 is TGTGCCAGCAGTCGTGTGGGCCCCTTTGAGAGGAACACTGAAGCTTTCTTT. It codes for CASSRVGPFERNTEAFF. Combining the CDR3 with reference TRBV5-4 and TRBJ1-1 gives the whole variable domain ETGVTQSPTHLIKTRGQQVTLRCSSQSGHNTVSWYQQALGQGPQFIFQYYREEENGRGNFPPRFSGLQFPNYSSELNVNALELDDSALYLCASSRVGPFERNTEAFFGQGTRLTVV.

This chain connects TRBV11-2 to TRBJ2-7; no clear D gene. CDR1 is SGHAT, CDR2 FQNNGV, per germline. Deletions cut 6 bases from V and 0 bases from J, with 9 bases between. The CDR3 covers 13 residues. As DNA, the CDR3 is TGTGCCAGCAGGGCCCTAAGCTCCTACGAGCAGTACTTC. Its translation: CASRALSSYEQYF.

V and J are TRBV28 and TRBJ2-3; 7 bases match TRBD1. Trimming removed 3 bases from V and 1 base from J; junction bases left unmatched: 7. Germline V gives CDR1 MDHEN, CDR2 SYDVKM. The CDR3 loop spans 16 amino acids. DNA for the CDR3: TGTGCCAGCAGTTTTCGTACAGGGGAGCGCACAGATACGCAGTATTTT. Translation gives CASSFRTGERTDTQYF.

This sequence joins TRBV10-3 and TRBJ2-4; D tentatively fits TRBD1 or TRBD2 (7 bases each). Trimming left V 10 bases short and J 0 bases short, with 16 bases between. The CDR3 length is 15 residues. The V gene's germline CDR1 is ENHRY and CDR2 SYGVKD. The chain's CDR3 is CATGTGEGAKNIQYF. CDR3 in DNA: TGTGCCACCGGAACAGGGGAGGGAGCCAAAAACATTCAGTACTTC.

The rearrangement links TRBV2 to TRBJ2-6; D uncertain. Trimming stripped 6 bases from V and 0 bases from J, with 6 bases between. CDR3 length equals 14 residues. Germline V gives CDR1 SNHLY, CDR2 FYNNEI. The CDR3 nucleotides read TGTGCCAGCAGGCGAGTCTCTGGGGCCAACGTCCTGACTTTC. Protein: CASRRVSGANVLTF.

This clone has more than one count but fewer than ten. The chain links TRBV6-1 to TRBJ1-1, with a possible D match to TRBD1 (5 bases). The germline CDR1 and CDR2 sequences are MNHNS and SASEGT. This CDR3 is built from 13 residues. The V end was cut by 7 bases, the J end by 1 base, with 10 bases between. The CDR3 nucleotides read TGTGCCAGCACCCAGGGAGAGAACACTGAAGCTTTCTTT. It encodes CASTQGENTEAFF.

V usage is TRBV7-9 and J usage is TRBJ2-2; weak D call: TRBD2 (6 bases). The V gene lost 5 bases and the J gene lost 6 bases, with 13 bases spanning the gap. The germline gives CDR1 SEHNR, CDR2 FQNEAQ (reference sequence). The CDR3 is made up of 14 amino acids. The CDR3 DNA is TGTGCCAGCAGCGCGGGACCGCGGGCCGGGGAGCTGTTTTTT. Translating it yields CASSAGPRAGELFF.

V is TRBV5-1 and J is TRBJ2-3, with 7 bases identical to TRBD2. V was pared by 0 bases and J by 0 bases, with 1 base of the junction left unmatched. The CDR3 is 15 residues long. Germline V CDR1 and CDR2: SGHRS, YFSETQ. CDR3 amino acids: CASSLERGSTDTQYF. The CDR3 bases are TGCGCCAGCAGCTTGGAGCGGGGTAGCACAGATACGCAGTATTTT.

The V call is TRBV7-2, the J call TRBJ2-3, with TRBD2 as a possible D gene (5 bases). The germline V and J ends were trimmed by 5 bases and 4 bases, with 16 bases remaining between them. The CDR3 runs 15 residues. CDR1 and CDR2 from the germline V gene are SGHTA and FQGNSA. The CDR3 protein is CASSPVGRGADTQYF. The CDR3 coding sequence is TGTGCCAGCAGCCCCGTAGGGAGAGGAGCAGATACGCAGTATTTT.

CDR3 amino acids: CASTITAGESYGYTF. Written as DNA, the CDR3 is TGTGCCAGCACAATAACAGCTGGGGAGAGCTATGGCTACACCTTC. V usage is TRBV7-2 and J usage is TRBJ1-2; D remains unclear. The CDR3 runs 15 residues. Germline values: CDR1 SGHTA, CDR2 FQGNSA. The ends were cut back, 7 bases at V and 4 bases at J, with 19 bases in the middle.

The rearrangement uses TRBV28 and TRBJ2-5, with D perhaps matching TRBD2 (6 bases). The CDR3 sequence is 18 residues long. Germline loops: CDR1 MDHEN, CDR2 SYDVKM. V shed 2 bases and J shed 0 bases, with 19 bases lying between them. CDR3 bases: TGTGCCAGCAGTTTAATCTGGTCGTCTAGCGTTAACCAAGAGACCCAGTACTTC. It translates to CASSLIWSSSVNQETQYF.

This clone was seen only a few times. The V and J genes are TRBV2 and TRBJ2-2, with 8 bases lining up with TRBD2. The germline V gene encodes CDR1 SNHLY and CDR2 FYNNEI. Trimming took 6 bases from V and 7 from J; bases not matched to a gene: 10. The CDR3 loop spans 15 amino acids. CDR3: CASSYNSGKGGELFF. The CDR3 region has the DNA TGTGCCAGCAGCTACAATAGCGGGAAGGGCGGGGAGCTGTTTTTT.

The gene calls are TRBV10-3 and TRBJ2-5, with D perhaps given as TRBD1 or TRBD2 (5 bases each). The J call may not be correct, given that the DNA end is closer to TRBJ2-7. This CDR3 has 12 amino acids. Per germline, CDR1 ENHRY and CDR2 SYGVKD. The CDR3, as DNA: TGTGCCACCCATGGGACCGCCTACGAGCAGTACTTC. This codes for CATHGTAYEQYF.

The J gene is TRBJ2-5, the V gene TRBV7-8; D is tentatively TRBD1 or TRBD2 (5 bases each). The CDR3 sequence is 12 residues long. With 10 bases removed from V and 0 bases from J, the gap between germline ends came to 9 bases. Germline lookup yields CDR1 SGHVS and CDR2 FQNEAQ. CDR3 bases: TGTGCCACGGGACGGTACCAAGAGACCCAGTACTTC. Residues: CATGRYQETQYF.

In regard to this clone: This may be a read error, as it is one base from a much larger clone. The gene calls are TRBV6-5 and TRBJ1-1, with 7 bases identical to TRBD1. The length of the CDR3 is 14 residues. CDR1 and CDR2 (germline): MNHEY, SVGAGI. The V and J ends lost 8 bases and 1 base, in that order; junction bases with no gene match: 7. In DNA form, the CDR3 reads TGTGCCAGCGGGAGGACAGGCCGGAACACTGAAGCTTTCTTT. Translated, it gives CASGRTGRNTEAFF.

The chain recombines TRBV6-5 with TRBJ1-1; perhaps TRBD1 as D (5 bases). The V end was cut by 0 bases, the J end by 3 bases, with 8 bases between. The CDR3 totals 14 residues. Looked up from germline, CDR1 is MNHEY and CDR2 is SVGAGI. The CDR3 DNA is TGTGCCAGCAGTTACTCCTCAGGGTACACTGAAGCTTTCTTT. Translation: CASSYSSGYTEAFF.